These 10 T cell receptor beta chains originate from one sample sequenced in a study of blood T cell repertoires in COVID-19. The data were produced by immunoSEQ multiplex PCR, yet TCRdb's version contains in-frame clones alone and is incomplete. Counted here are 280,000 or so clones, 85% occurring once; the ten biggest clones make up around 2.3%. The specimen sequenced was PBMCs or T cells enriched from blood (not recorded which). The receptors were sampled from a woman aged 45-60 years who had recovered from COVID-19.

The CDR3 here is CASSQVEKTQYF. As DNA, the CDR3 is TGTGCCAGCAGCCAAGTCGAGAAGACCCAGTACTTC. This chain joins TRBV3-1 (or the pseudogene TRBV3-2) and TRBJ2-5, with D unclear. CDR1 is LGHDT and CDR2 is YNNKEL in the germline V gene (reference sequence). V lost 1 base to trimming and J lost 6 bases, with 6 bases between them. The CDR3 sequence is 12 residues long.

This clone was counted a single time. This chain joins TRBV19 and TRBJ1-1, with 7 positions matching TRBD1. This CDR3 is built from 12 residues. With 10 bases clipped from V and 1 base from J, the junction kept 3 bases outside the gene matches. Germline values: CDR1 LNHDA, CDR2 SQIVND (reference sequence). The CDR3 nucleotides are TGTGCCACGAGACAGGGGAACACTGAAGCTTTCTTT. Protein product: CATRQGNTEAFF.

A single count supports this clone. The chain joins TRBV5-1 to TRBJ2-3; maybe TRBD2 (7 bases). Trimming took off 0 bases at V and 11 bases at J, with 13 bases between the two ends. Germline V gene lookup returns CDR1 SGHRS and CDR2 YFSETQ. This CDR3 contains 13 residues. In DNA, the CDR3 is TGCGCCAGCAGCTTGGTCCCAGGGGAGGGGCAGTATTTT. This gives the protein CASSLVPGEGQYF.

This rearrangement joins TRBV5-4 to TRBJ1-2, with D possibly matching TRBD1 (5 bases). This CDR3 has 14 amino acids. Trimming removed 7 bases from V and 8 bases from J, with 21 bases in between. Germline CDR1 is SGHNT and CDR2 is YYREEE (reference sequence). The CDR3 is CASQEGAATQGYTF. In DNA, the CDR3 is TGTGCCAGCCAAGAAGGGGCCGCAACCCAGGGCTACACCTTC. The variable domain in full, with the rest retrieved from reference TRBV5-4 and TRBJ1-2, is ETGVTQSPTHLIKTRGQQVTLRCSSQSGHNTVSWYQQALGQGPQFIFQYYREEENGRGNFPPRFSGLQFPNYSSELNVNALELDDSALYLCASQEGAATQGYTFGSGTRLTVV.

This chain uses TRBV2 with TRBJ2-6, with unresolved D. The V end was cut by 7 bases, the J end by 3 bases, with 10 bases between. Germline V gives CDR1 SNHLY, CDR2 FYNNEI. This CDR3 has 14 amino acids. This CDR3 is CASIFPGGANVLTF. Here the CDR3 DNA reads TGTGCCAGCATCTTTCCCGGTGGGGCCAACGTCCTGACTTTC.

The chain is built from TRBV18 and TRBJ2-4; possible D gene TRBD2, 5 bases. CDR3 length: 15 residues. Germline V gene data show CDR1 as KGHSH and CDR2 as LQKENI. Trimming cost V 2 bases and J 2 bases, with 10 bases left between them. The CDR3 coding sequence is TGTGCCAGCTCACCATTGGAGGAGACCAAAAACATTCAGTACTTC. This codes for CASSPLEETKNIQYF.

CDR3 coding DNA: TGCGCCAGCAGTCATACCGGGACAGCGGTCTATGGCTACACCTTC. Its protein is CASSHTGTAVYGYTF. This chain links TRBV23-1 with TRBJ1-2; 7 nucleotides agree with TRBD1. TRBV23-1 is assigned to the ORF class and has an uncertain function. The J segment lost 4 bases and the V segment lost 3 bases, leaving 8 bases of the junction unmatched. The CDR3 is made up of 15 amino acids.

The V and J genes are TRBV7-2 and TRBJ2-1; TRBD2 aligns across 15 bases. This CDR3 is 17 amino acids long. Germline trimming cut 4 bases from V and 2 bases from J; bases unmatched to any gene: 3. Germline CDR1 reads SGHTA; CDR2 reads FQGNSA. The CDR3 nucleotides are TGTGCCAGCAGCTCCTGGACTAGCGGGAGGGCCTACAATGAGCAGTTCTTC. Amino acid sequence: CASSSWTSGRAYNEQFF.

The genes are TRBV5-1 and TRBJ2-3; 7 bases map to TRBD1. Germline trimming cut 4 bases from V and 0 bases from J; bases unmatched to any gene: 8. The CDR3 is 16 amino acids. The germline V gene encodes CDR1 SGHRS and CDR2 YFSETQ. CDR3 in DNA: TGCGCCAGCAGCGGATCCCCGGGACAGAGCACAGATACGCAGTATTTT. Its protein is CASSGSPGQSTDTQYF.

The rearrangement links TRBV19 to TRBJ1-5; 7 bases agree with TRBD1. CDR1 LNHDA and CDR2 SQIVND come from the germline V gene (reference sequence). V lost 7 bases and J lost 2; bases outside the gene matches: 8. This CDR3 has 15 residues. The CDR3 DNA is TGTGCCAGTATTATGACAGGGAGAGGCAATCAGCCCCAGCATTTT. The encoded protein is CASIMTGRGNQPQHF.